The entry that follows covers one T cell receptor (beta chain) sequence. What it recognizes is unknown. This CDR3 has 12 residues. Germline V gene sequence: CDR1 SGHDT, CDR2 YYEEEE. V was shortened by 3 bases and J by 8 bases, with 8 bases between the two germline ends. Sequencing was performed with immunoSEQ multiplex PCR; in TCRdb, only in-frame clones are kept and a portion is missing. The sample consists of around 18,000 clones, 95% of them appearing once. This sample was taken from a study of graft-versus-host responses after intestinal transplantation. Overall study context: Once they had received anti-thymocyte globulin induction, all recipients took tacrolimus and steroids for approximately 3 years. Study results and caveats: High graft-versus-host to host-versus-graft clonal ratios were found in allografts of patients who had graft-donor T cell macrochimerism. Early post-transplant HvG declines showed an association with peak circulating GvH clone levels.

The chain carries TRBV5-6 and TRBJ2-2; no definite D call. The input for sequencing was PBMCs, taken 23 days after intestinal transplant. This TCR came from a human patient who received an intestinal transplant, so some T cells may come from the graft donor. The CDR3 bases are TGTGCCAGCAGCTGGTCCGAGGGGGAGCTGTTTTTT. It translates to CASSWSEGELFF. The entire variable domain, with the rest obtained from reference TRBV5-6 and TRBJ2-2, is as follows: DAGVTQSPTHLIKTRGQQVTLRCSPKSGHDTVSWYQQALGQGPQFIFQYYEEEERQRGNFPDRFSGHQFPNYSSELNVNALLLGDSALYLCASSWSEGELFFGEGSRLTVL.